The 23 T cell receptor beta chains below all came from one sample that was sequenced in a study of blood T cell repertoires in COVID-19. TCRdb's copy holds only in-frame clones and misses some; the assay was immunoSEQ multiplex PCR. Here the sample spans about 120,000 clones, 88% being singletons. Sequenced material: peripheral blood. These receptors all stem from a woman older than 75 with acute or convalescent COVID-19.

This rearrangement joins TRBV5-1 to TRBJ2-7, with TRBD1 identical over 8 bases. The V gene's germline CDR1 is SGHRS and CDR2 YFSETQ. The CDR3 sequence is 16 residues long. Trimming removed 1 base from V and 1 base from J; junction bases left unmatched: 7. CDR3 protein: CASSLRGQGLSYEQYF. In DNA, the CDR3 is TGCGCCAGCAGCTTGCGTGGACAGGGACTGTCCTACGAGCAGTACTTC.

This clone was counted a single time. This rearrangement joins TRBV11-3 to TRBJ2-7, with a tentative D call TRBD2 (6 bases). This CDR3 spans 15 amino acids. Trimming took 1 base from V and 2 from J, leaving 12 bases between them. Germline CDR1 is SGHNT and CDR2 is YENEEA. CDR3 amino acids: CASSLGGANTYEQYF. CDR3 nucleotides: TGTGCCAGCAGCTTAGGCGGGGCAAATACCTACGAGCAGTACTTC.

The chain's CDR3 is CASSLLGDQPQHF. CDR3 bases: TGTGCCAGCAGCTTGCTCGGTGATCAGCCCCAGCATTTT. The chain recombines TRBV7-9 with TRBJ1-5, with unresolved D. Germline V gene data show CDR1 as SEHNR and CDR2 as FQNEAQ (reference sequence). CDR3 length: 13 residues. V was clipped by 3 bases and J by 5 bases, with 8 bases between them.

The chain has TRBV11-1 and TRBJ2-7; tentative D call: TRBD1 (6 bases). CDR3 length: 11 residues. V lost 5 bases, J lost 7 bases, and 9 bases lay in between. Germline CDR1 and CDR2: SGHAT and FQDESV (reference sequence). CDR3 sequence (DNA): TGTGCCAGCAGCCCCGGGACAGAGCAGTACTTC. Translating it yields CASSPGTEQYF.

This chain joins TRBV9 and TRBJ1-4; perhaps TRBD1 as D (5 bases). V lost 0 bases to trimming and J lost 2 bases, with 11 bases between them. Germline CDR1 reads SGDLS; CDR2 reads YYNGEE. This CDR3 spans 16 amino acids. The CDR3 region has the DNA TGTGCCAGCAGCGTAGCCCCGGGGGTTACTAATGAAAAACTGTTTTTT. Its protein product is CASSVAPGVTNEKLFF.

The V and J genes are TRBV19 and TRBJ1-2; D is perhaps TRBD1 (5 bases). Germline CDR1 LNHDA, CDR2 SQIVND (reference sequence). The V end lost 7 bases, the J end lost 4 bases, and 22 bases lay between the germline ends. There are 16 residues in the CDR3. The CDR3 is CASTPSGRGQGYGYTF. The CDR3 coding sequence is TGTGCCAGTACCCCTTCCGGGAGAGGGCAGGGCTATGGCTACACCTTC. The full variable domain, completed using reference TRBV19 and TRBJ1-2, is DGGITQSPKYLFRKEGQNVTLSCEQNLNHDAMYWYRQDPGQGLRLIYYSQIVNDFQKGDIAEGYSVSREKKESFPLTVTSAQKNPTAFYLCASTPSGRGQGYGYTFGSGTRLTVV.

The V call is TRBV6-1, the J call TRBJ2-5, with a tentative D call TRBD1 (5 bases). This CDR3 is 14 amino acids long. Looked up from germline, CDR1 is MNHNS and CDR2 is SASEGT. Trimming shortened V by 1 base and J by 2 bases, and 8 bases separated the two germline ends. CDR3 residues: CASSEGKGQETQYF. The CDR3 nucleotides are TGTGCCAGCAGTGAAGGGAAGGGGCAAGAGACCCAGTACTTC.

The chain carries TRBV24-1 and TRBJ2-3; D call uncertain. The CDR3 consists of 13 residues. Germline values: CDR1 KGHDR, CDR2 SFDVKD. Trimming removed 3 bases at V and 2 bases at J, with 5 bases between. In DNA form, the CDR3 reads TGTGCCACCAGTGATGCGATCACAGATACGCAGTATTTT. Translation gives CATSDAITDTQYF.

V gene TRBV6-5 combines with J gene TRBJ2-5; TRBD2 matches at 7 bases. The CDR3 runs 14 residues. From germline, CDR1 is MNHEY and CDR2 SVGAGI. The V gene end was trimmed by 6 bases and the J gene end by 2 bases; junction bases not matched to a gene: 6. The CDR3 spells CASSPGRLQETQYF. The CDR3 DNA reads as TGTGCCAGCAGCCCCGGGAGGTTACAAGAGACCCAGTACTTC.

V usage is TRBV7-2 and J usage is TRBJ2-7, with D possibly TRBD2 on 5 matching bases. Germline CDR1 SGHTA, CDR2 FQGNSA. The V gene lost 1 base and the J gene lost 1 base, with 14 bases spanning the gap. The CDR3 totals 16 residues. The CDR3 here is CASSLVGHGNSYEQYF. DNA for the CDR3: TGTGCCAGCAGCTTAGTAGGGCACGGGAATTCCTACGAGCAGTACTTC.

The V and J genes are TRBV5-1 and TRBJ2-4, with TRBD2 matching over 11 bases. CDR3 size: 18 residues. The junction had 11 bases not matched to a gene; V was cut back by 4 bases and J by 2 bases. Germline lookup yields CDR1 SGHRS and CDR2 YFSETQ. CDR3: CASSLTLAGEVTKNIQYF. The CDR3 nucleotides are TGCGCCAGCAGCCTCACACTAGCGGGAGAGGTGACCAAAAACATTCAGTACTTC. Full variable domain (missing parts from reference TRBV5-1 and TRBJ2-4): KAGVTQTPRYLIKTRGQQVTLSCSPISGHRSVSWYQQTPGQGLQFLFEYFSETQRNKGNFPGRFSGRQFSNSRSEMNVSTLELGDSALYLCASSLTLAGEVTKNIQYFGAGTRLSVL.

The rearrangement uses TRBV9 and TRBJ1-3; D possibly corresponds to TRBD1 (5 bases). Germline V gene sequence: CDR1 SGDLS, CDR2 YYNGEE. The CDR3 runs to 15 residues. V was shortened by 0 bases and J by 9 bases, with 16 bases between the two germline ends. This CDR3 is CASSVEGPGVATIYF. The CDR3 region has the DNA TGTGCCAGCAGCGTAGAGGGACCGGGGGTTGCCACCATATATTTT.

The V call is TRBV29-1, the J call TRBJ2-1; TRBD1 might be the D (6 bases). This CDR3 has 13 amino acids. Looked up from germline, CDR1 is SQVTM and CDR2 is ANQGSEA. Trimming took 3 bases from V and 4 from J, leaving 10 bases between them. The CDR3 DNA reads TGCAGCGTTGAGGACAGACTATACAATGAGCAGTTCTTC. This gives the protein CSVEDRLYNEQFF.

The CDR3 nucleotides read TGTGCCAGCAGCTCTGACAGGCTACGTGGCTACACCTTC. Translated, it gives CASSSDRLRGYTF. The chain uses TRBV7-9 and TRBJ1-2; D possibly corresponds to TRBD1 (6 bases). The length of the CDR3 is 13 residues. Trimming stripped 4 bases from V and 7 bases from J, with 13 bases between. The germline CDR1 and CDR2 sequences are SEHNR and FQNEAQ (reference sequence). Looking up the rest from reference TRBV7-9 and TRBJ1-2 gives the full variable domain: DTGVSQNPRHKITKRGQNVTFRCDPISEHNRLYWYRQTLGQGPEFLTYFQNEAQLEKSRLLSDRFSAERPKGSFSTLEIQRTEQGDSAMYLCASSSDRLRGYTFGSGTRLTVV.

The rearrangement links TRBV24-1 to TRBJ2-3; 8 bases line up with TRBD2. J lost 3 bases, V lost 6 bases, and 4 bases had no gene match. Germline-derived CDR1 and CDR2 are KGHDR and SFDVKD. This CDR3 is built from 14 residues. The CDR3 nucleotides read TGTGCCACCAGTCGGGGGGGTTGGACAGATACGCAGTATTTT. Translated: CATSRGGWTDTQYF.

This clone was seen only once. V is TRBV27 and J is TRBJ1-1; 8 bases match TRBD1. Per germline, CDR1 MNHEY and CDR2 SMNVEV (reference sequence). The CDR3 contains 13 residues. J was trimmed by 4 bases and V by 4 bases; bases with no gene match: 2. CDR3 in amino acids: CASSYGQGTEAFF. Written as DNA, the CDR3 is TGTGCCAGCAGTTATGGACAGGGCACTGAAGCTTTCTTT.

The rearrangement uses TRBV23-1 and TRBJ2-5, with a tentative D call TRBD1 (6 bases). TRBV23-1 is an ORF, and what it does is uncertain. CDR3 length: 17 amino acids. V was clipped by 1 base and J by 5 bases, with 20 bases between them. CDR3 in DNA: TGCGCCAGCAGTCAATTGACGGAATACAGGGTCGAGGAGACCCAGTACTTC. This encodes CASSQLTEYRVEETQYF.

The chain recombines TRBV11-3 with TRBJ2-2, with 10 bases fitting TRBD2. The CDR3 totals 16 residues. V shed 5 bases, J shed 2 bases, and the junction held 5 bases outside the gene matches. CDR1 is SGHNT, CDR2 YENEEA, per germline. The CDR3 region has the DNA TGTGCCAGCAGCCCCGGGACTAGCGCTAACACCGGGGAGCTGTTTTTT. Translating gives CASSPGTSANTGELFF.

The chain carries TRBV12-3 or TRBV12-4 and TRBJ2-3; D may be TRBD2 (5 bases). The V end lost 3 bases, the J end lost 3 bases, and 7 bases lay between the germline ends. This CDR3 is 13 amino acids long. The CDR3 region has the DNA TGTGCCAGCAGTTTGAGAGGGACAGATACGCAGTATTTT. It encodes CASSLRGTDTQYF.

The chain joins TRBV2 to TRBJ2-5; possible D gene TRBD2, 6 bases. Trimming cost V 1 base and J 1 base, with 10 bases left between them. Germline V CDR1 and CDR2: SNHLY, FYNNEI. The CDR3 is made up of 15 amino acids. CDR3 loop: CASSEGLALQETQYF. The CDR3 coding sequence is TGTGCCAGCAGTGAAGGGCTAGCGCTCCAAGAGACCCAGTACTTC.

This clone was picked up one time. The CDR3 DNA sequence: TGCAGCGTTGCCCAACAATTGACAGCTGGAAACACCATATATTTT. This sequence encodes CSVAQQLTAGNTIYF. This chain joins TRBV29-1 and TRBJ1-3; D possibly corresponds to TRBD1 (5 bases). The CDR3 contains 15 residues. Deletions cut 4 bases from V and 2 bases from J, with 15 bases between. The V gene's germline CDR1 is SQVTM and CDR2 ANQGSEA.

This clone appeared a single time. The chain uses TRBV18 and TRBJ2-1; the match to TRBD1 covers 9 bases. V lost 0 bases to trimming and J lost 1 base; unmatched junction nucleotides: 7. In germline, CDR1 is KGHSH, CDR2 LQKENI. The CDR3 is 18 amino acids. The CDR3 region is CASSPPRGTGSSYNEQFF. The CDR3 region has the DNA TGTGCCAGCTCACCACCCAGAGGGACAGGGAGTTCCTACAATGAGCAGTTCTTC.

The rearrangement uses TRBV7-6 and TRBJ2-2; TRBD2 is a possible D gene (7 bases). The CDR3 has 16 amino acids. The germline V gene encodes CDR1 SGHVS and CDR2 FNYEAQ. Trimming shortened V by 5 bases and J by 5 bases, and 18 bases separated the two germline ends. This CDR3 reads CASSRGGAQGTGELFF. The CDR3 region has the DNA TGTGCCAGCAGCCGAGGGGGGGCTCAGGGGACCGGGGAGCTGTTTTTT.